Presented here are 23 T cell receptor beta chains from one specimen sequenced in a study of blood T cell repertoires in COVID-19. Libraries were prepared by immunoSEQ multiplex PCR; TCRdb keeps only in-frame clonotypes and omits some of them. The table shows over 120,000 clones, with around 81% occurring only once. Input material: peripheral blood. The receptors were gathered from a human donor in a cohort sampled during active COVID-19.

The chain couples TRBV27 to TRBJ1-3; TRBD1 matches 7 bases. V dropped 4 bases and J dropped 0; count of bases not matched to a gene: 3. Germline lookup yields CDR1 MNHEY and CDR2 SMNVEV (reference sequence). The CDR3 runs 15 residues. CDR3 amino acids: CASSSGGSSGNTIYF. The CDR3, as DNA: TGTGCCAGCAGTTCAGGGGGAAGCTCTGGAAACACCATATATTTT.

This clone has more than one count but fewer than ten. V is TRBV2 and J is TRBJ1-2; D is ambiguous. The V gene lost 7 bases and the J gene lost 6 bases, with 12 bases spanning the gap. CDR3 length equals 12 residues. Germline values: CDR1 SNHLY, CDR2 FYNNEI. The CDR3 here is CASNLHANGYTF. CDR3 nucleotides: TGTGCCAGCAACCTCCATGCTAATGGCTACACCTTC.

CDR3 DNA sequence: TGTGCCAGCAGCCAAGTTCCCCCGGGGAGGGGACACGAGCAGTACTTC. As protein: CASSQVPPGRGHEQYF. The chain has TRBV4-2 and TRBJ2-7, with 7 bases lining up with TRBD2. The CDR3 sequence is 16 residues long. Germline V lookup: CDR1 LGHNA, CDR2 YNFKEQ. Germline trimming cut 1 base from V and 5 bases from J; bases unmatched to any gene: 11.

This clone was counted a few times. The chain has TRBV7-9 and TRBJ2-7, with 9 bases identical to TRBD1. Trimming at V came to 1 base and at J to 5 bases, leaving 6 bases not matched to a gene. Per germline, CDR1 SEHNR and CDR2 FQNEAQ (reference sequence). The length of the CDR3 is 15 residues. The CDR3 nucleotides are TGTGCCAGCAGCTTAGAGGGACAGGGCGTCAACGAGCAGTACTTC. It translates to CASSLEGQGVNEQYF.

The gene calls are TRBV7-3 and TRBJ2-2; maybe TRBD2 (6 bases). The V end lost 0 bases, the J end lost 1 base, and 9 bases lay between the germline ends. CDR1 is SGHTA and CDR2 is FQGTGA in the germline V gene. CDR3 size: 16 residues. The CDR3: CASSLTGGLNTGELFF. In DNA, the CDR3 is TGTGCCAGCAGCTTAACCGGGGGTCTGAACACCGGGGAGCTGTTTTTT.

The chain uses TRBV19 and TRBJ2-5; 13 bases align to TRBD2. Germline CDR1 LNHDA, CDR2 SQIVND (reference sequence). Germline trimming cut 5 bases from V and 1 base from J; bases unmatched to any gene: 7. The CDR3 runs to 17 residues. The CDR3 reads CASSHGLAGDPQETQYF. For the CDR3, the DNA is TGTGCCAGTAGTCACGGACTAGCGGGAGACCCCCAAGAGACCCAGTACTTC.

The chain uses TRBV28 and TRBJ1-5, with a weak D call TRBD1 (5 bases). Trimming took 6 bases from V and 4 from J, leaving 19 bases between them. Germline assignment: CDR1 MDHEN and CDR2 SYDVKM. This CDR3 region has 16 residues. The CDR3 DNA sequence: TGTGCCAGCAGCCCGGTGATGGGACTGAGGAATCAGCCCCAGCATTTT. Its translation: CASSPVMGLRNQPQHF.

The chain has TRBV28 and TRBJ2-7; no clear D gene. Germline V CDR1 and CDR2: MDHEN, SYDVKM. The CDR3 covers 14 residues. V lost 8 bases and J lost 7, with 21 bases in between. This chain's CDR3 is CASSPMATGGEQYF. CDR3 DNA: TGTGCCAGCTCCCCTATGGCGACGGGTGGGGAGCAGTACTTC.

V and J are TRBV3-1 (or the pseudogene TRBV3-2) and TRBJ2-3; TRBD2 matches 8 bases. CDR3 length: 18 residues. V was pared by 0 bases and J by 3 bases, with 11 bases of the junction left unmatched. Germline lookup yields CDR1 LGHDT and CDR2 YNNKEL (reference sequence). CDR3 protein: CASSQEGWVAGMTDTQYF. CDR3 nucleotide sequence: TGTGCCAGCAGCCAAGAGGGCTGGGTAGCGGGAATGACAGATACGCAGTATTTT.

V usage is TRBV5-6 and J usage is TRBJ2-7; no definite D call. This CDR3 is built from 15 residues. V was trimmed by 4 bases and J by 0 bases, leaving 14 bases between them. Germline CDR1 reads SGHDT; CDR2 reads YYEEEE. CDR3 coding DNA: TGTGCCAGCAGCGCCCTTGACGCTAGCTCCTACGAGCAGTACTTC. Translation gives CASSALDASSYEQYF. The full variable domain, its missing parts supplied by reference TRBV5-6 and TRBJ2-7, is DAGVTQSPTHLIKTRGQQVTLRCSPKSGHDTVSWYQQALGQGPQFIFQYYEEEERQRGNFPDRFSGHQFPNYSSELNVNALLLGDSALYLCASSALDASSYEQYFGPGTRLTVT.

The chain couples TRBV6-2 or TRBV6-3 to TRBJ2-5; 8 nucleotides line up with TRBD1. The junction had 10 bases not matched to a gene; V was cut back by 2 bases and J by 5 bases. The germline V gene encodes CDR1 MNHEY and CDR2 SVGEGT. CDR3 size: 16 residues. The CDR3 region is CASSYPRDRMEETQYF. In DNA, the CDR3 is TGTGCCAGCAGTTACCCGAGGGACAGGATGGAGGAGACCCAGTACTTC.

The rearrangement joins TRBV13 to TRBJ1-1, with a possible D match to TRBD1 (5 bases). This CDR3 contains 13 residues. V lost 1 base, J lost 4 bases, and 7 bases lay in between. The germline V gene has CDR1 PRHDT and CDR2 FYEKMQ (reference sequence). Here the CDR3 reads CASSLVRVTEAFF. The DNA for the CDR3 is TGTGCCAGCAGCTTAGTCAGGGTCACTGAAGCTTTCTTT.

The chain carries TRBV23-1 and TRBJ1-5, with D possibly TRBD1 on 5 matching bases. Being an ORF, TRBV23-1 has a function that is uncertain. V shed 3 bases and J shed 0 bases, with 30 bases lying between them. The CDR3 consists of 22 residues. CDR3: CASSHGGPPNLDGGYSNQPQHF. CDR3 nucleotides: TGCGCCAGCAGTCACGGGGGTCCTCCAAATCTCGACGGGGGGTATAGCAATCAGCCCCAGCATTTT.

The chain uses TRBV19 and TRBJ2-7; D call uncertain. Trimming cost V 6 bases and J 2 bases, with 17 bases left between them. The germline gives CDR1 LNHDA, CDR2 SQIVND (reference sequence). The CDR3 covers 15 residues. The CDR3 sequence is CASSDVAEATYEQYF. CDR3 coding DNA: TGTGCCAGTAGCGACGTGGCGGAAGCTACCTACGAGCAGTACTTC.

The chain uses TRBV12-3 or TRBV12-4 and TRBJ2-3, with D tentatively TRBD2 (6 bases). The CDR3 is made up of 13 amino acids. Trimming removed 4 bases from V and 2 bases from J, with 7 bases in between. CDR3 coding DNA: TGTGCCAGCAGTTGGGACTTCACAGATACGCAGTATTTT. Protein sequence: CASSWDFTDTQYF.

The V and J genes are TRBV2 and TRBJ2-7; a weak D match, TRBD2 (5 bases). This CDR3 has 13 residues. Trimming took off 9 bases at V and 3 bases at J, with 15 bases between the two ends. Per germline, CDR1 SNHLY and CDR2 FYNNEI. As DNA, the CDR3 is TGTGCCAGGGAGGTACCACCCTTCTACGAGCAGTACTTC. Protein sequence: CAREVPPFYEQYF. Variable domain in full (rest from reference TRBV2 and TRBJ2-7): EPEVTQTPSHQVTQMGQEVILRCVPISNHLYFYWYRQILGQKVEFLVSFYNNEISEKSEIFDDQFSVERPDGSNFTLKIRSTKLEDSAMYFCAREVPPFYEQYFGPGTRLTVT.

This chain connects TRBV27 to TRBJ2-5; 13 nucleotides match TRBD2. Germline lookup yields CDR1 MNHEY and CDR2 SMNVEV (reference sequence). Losses at the gene ends were 5 bases for V and 1 base for J; bases not matched to a gene: 7. The CDR3 sequence is 17 residues long. The CDR3 bases are TGTGCCAGCAGTGTGACTAGCGGGGGGTACGGCCAAGAGACCCAGTACTTC. Its protein product is CASSVTSGGYGQETQYF.

This sequence joins TRBV19 and TRBJ2-7; TRBD2 agrees at 10 bases. Germline CDR1 and CDR2: LNHDA and SQIVND (reference sequence). V lost 0 bases and J lost 5; bases outside the gene matches: 7. The CDR3 extends over 16 amino acids. The CDR3 protein is CASSIDLTSGVDEQYF. The CDR3, as DNA: TGTGCCAGTAGTATAGATCTTACTAGCGGGGTCGACGAGCAGTACTTC.

V is TRBV9 and J is TRBJ2-3, with D uncertain. The CDR3 length is 12 residues. Trimming left V 4 bases short and J 3 bases short, with 6 bases between. Looked up from germline, CDR1 is SGDLS and CDR2 is YYNGEE. CDR3 nucleotide sequence: TGTGCCAGCAGCTTCAGAACAGATACGCAGTATTTT. It specifies CASSFRTDTQYF.

The rearrangement joins TRBV7-2 to TRBJ2-7; TRBD1 is a possible D gene (5 bases). The V end was cut by 1 base, the J end by 2 bases, with 12 bases between. CDR3 length: 15 residues. From germline, CDR1 is SGHTA and CDR2 FQGNSA. CDR3 region: CASSLGGGFTYEQYF. In DNA form, the CDR3 reads TGTGCCAGCAGCTTAGGGGGCGGATTCACCTACGAGCAGTACTTC.

This rearrangement joins TRBV7-9 to TRBJ1-3, with D possibly TRBD1 on 6 matching bases. Germline-derived CDR1 and CDR2 are SEHNR and FQNEAQ (reference sequence). With 1 base removed from V and 0 bases from J, the gap between germline ends came to 13 bases. The CDR3 has 17 amino acids. The CDR3, as DNA: TGTGCCAGCAGCTTAGTTTGGACAGAACACTCTGGAAACACCATATATTTT. This codes for CASSLVWTEHSGNTIYF.

This chain joins TRBV9 and TRBJ2-3, with D unresolved. Germline V gives CDR1 SGDLS, CDR2 YYNGEE. Trimming left V 0 bases short and J 2 bases short, with 10 bases between. This CDR3 spans 15 amino acids. The CDR3 protein is CASSVERRTTDTQYF. In nucleotides, the CDR3 is TGTGCCAGCAGCGTAGAACGGAGAACCACAGATACGCAGTATTTT.

The V gene is TRBV7-2, the J gene TRBJ2-7, with D perhaps matching TRBD1 (8 bases). Germline loops: CDR1 SGHTA, CDR2 FQGNSA. The CDR3 runs 15 residues. Trimming shortened V by 3 bases and J by 2 bases, and 14 bases separated the two germline ends. The CDR3 loop is CASSLGGDRTYEQYF. CDR3 coding DNA: TGTGCCAGCAGCTTGGGGGGGGACAGGACCTACGAGCAGTACTTC.